The 18 T cell receptor beta chains below all came from one sample that was sequenced in a study of regulatory T cells in long-lasting Graves disease. With iRepertoire HTBI primers and Arm-PCR of CDR3 regions, TCR beta libraries were built. TCRdb used MiXCR to reprocess the multiplex PCR reads, holding one entry per CDR3 protein. The sample contains roughly 400,000 distinct CDR3 sequences, approximately 16% of which appear only once. This sample's time point: newly diagnosed GD, antithyroid drugs for less than 3 months. PBMCs were the source of the RNA used for TCR sequencing. These data were likewise used in another study, on T cells in Graves' hyperthyroidism and ophthalmopathy.

This specimen was peripheral blood mononuclear cells (PBMCs), taken at new diagnosis, from a patient treated with antithyroid drugs. The receptors come from a woman in her forties with Graves disease.

This sequence joins TRBV13 and TRBJ1-6; TRBD1 agrees at 7 bases. The CDR3 runs to 18 residues. Germline V CDR1 and CDR2: PRHDT, FYEKMQ (reference sequence). V was clipped by 5 bases and J by 0 bases; unmatched bases: 10. CDR3 loop: CASSAVGTEGSYNSPLHF. CDR3 DNA sequence: TGTGCCAGCAGCGCCGTAGGGACAGAGGGCTCCTATAATTCACCCCTCCACTTT.

This clonotype has only a few counts. The chain combines TRBV4-3 with TRBJ2-3; a possible D gene is TRBD2 (5 bases). V was cut by 1 base and J by 0 bases, with 8 bases left in between. The CDR3 runs to 15 residues. Germline loops: CDR1 LGHNA, CDR2 YSLEER. CDR3 nucleotides: TGCGCCAGCAGCCAAGCGCGGACTAGCACAGATACGCAGTATTTT. Protein sequence: CASSQARTSTDTQYF.

Ten or more counts support this clonotype. The chain recombines TRBV11-2 with TRBJ2-1; 9 nucleotides agree with TRBD1. The CDR3 runs to 20 residues. J lost 3 bases, V lost 1 base, and 16 bases had no gene match. CDR1 and CDR2 (germline): SGHAT, FQNNGV. Here the CDR3 DNA reads TGTGCCAGCAGCTTAGGGTTCGGGGACAGGGCTGGGTGGATCTACAATGAGCAGTTCTTC. This codes for CASSLGFGDRAGWIYNEQFF.

This clonotype appeared many times. The V and J genes are TRBV20-1 and TRBJ2-1; 7 bases are shared with TRBD2. Germline V lookup: CDR1 DFQATT, CDR2 SNEGSKA (reference sequence). The CDR3 has 15 amino acids. J gave up 6 bases and V 3 bases, and 11 bases lay outside the gene matches. The CDR3 reads CSARIGLAVLNEQFF. CDR3 nucleotides: TGCAGTGCTAGGATCGGGCTAGCGGTTCTCAATGAGCAGTTCTTC.

This clonotype was counted only a few times. The rearrangement links TRBV11-2 to TRBJ2-1, with 12 bases that match TRBD2. The germline V gene has CDR1 SGHAT and CDR2 FQNNGV. This CDR3 spans 16 amino acids. Trimming cost V 4 bases and J 8 bases; bases outside gene matches: 9. This CDR3 reads CASSSAASGRDYEQFF. In DNA, the CDR3 is TGTGCCAGCAGCTCAGCGGCTAGCGGGAGGGACTATGAGCAGTTCTTC.

This clonotype was seen a handful of times. The CDR3 loop is CASSLGDSYSNQPQHF. The CDR3 DNA sequence: TGTGCCAGCAGCTTGGGGGACAGTTATAGCAATCAGCCCCAGCATTTT. The chain combines TRBV7-9 with TRBJ1-5; 7 bases map to TRBD1. The CDR3 sequence is 16 residues long. The V and J ends lost 3 bases and 0 bases, in that order; junction bases with no gene match: 5. From germline, CDR1 is SEHNR and CDR2 FQNEAQ (reference sequence).

This clonotype was counted at least ten times. The V and J genes are TRBV7-8 and TRBJ1-4; D might be TRBD1 (5 bases). Germline values: CDR1 SGHVS, CDR2 FQNEAQ. With 5 bases removed from V and 0 bases from J, the gap between germline ends came to 13 bases. This CDR3 has 16 residues. The DNA for the CDR3 is TGTGCCAGCAGCAGAGGGACGGCTGCAACTAATGAAAAACTGTTTTTT. This encodes CASSRGTAATNEKLFF.

This chain uses TRBV4-1 with TRBJ2-1, with 8 bases lining up with TRBD2. The CDR3 runs 19 residues. Trimming cost V 1 base and J 0 bases; bases outside gene matches: 11. Germline V gene sequence: CDR1 MGHRA, CDR2 YSYEKL. The CDR3 sequence: CASSQAGGPGRSSYNEQFF. The CDR3 DNA is TGCGCCAGCAGCCAAGCGGGAGGGCCGGGACGGAGCTCCTACAATGAGCAGTTCTTC.

This clonotype was found a few times. The chain carries TRBV24-1 and TRBJ2-1; D assignment may be TRBD1 or TRBD2 (6 bases each). V lost 1 base and J lost 4, with 13 bases in between. The CDR3 contains 16 residues. CDR1 and CDR2 from the germline V gene are KGHDR and SFDVKD. The DNA of the CDR3 is TGTGCCACCAGTGATTTCGGCCAAGGGGGGTACAATGAGCAGTTCTTC. Protein: CATSDFGQGGYNEQFF.

This clonotype was counted ten times or more. This chain joins TRBV6-1 and TRBJ2-7; TRBD2 matches 7 bases. The CDR3 covers 14 residues. Unmatched junction bases numbered 10, after V lost 4 bases and J lost 7 bases. Germline V gene sequence: CDR1 MNHNS, CDR2 SASEGT. CDR3: CASSGSGGTTEQYF. In DNA, the CDR3 is TGTGCCAGCAGTGGATCGGGTGGGACTACAGAGCAGTACTTC.

Ten or more counts support this clonotype. The chain employs TRBV11-2 and TRBJ2-1; 7 bases fit TRBD2. This CDR3 region has 14 residues. Germline assignment: CDR1 SGHAT and CDR2 FQNNGV. Trimming removed 0 bases from V and 14 bases from J; junction bases left unmatched: 10. CDR3 sequence reads: CASSLDLGRELEFF. DNA for the CDR3: TGTGCCAGCAGCTTAGATCTTGGGCGGGAGCTAGAGTTCTTC. The whole variable domain, filled in from reference TRBV11-2 and TRBJ2-1, reads EAGVAQSPRYKIIEKRQSVAFWCNPISGHATLYWYQQILGQGPKLLIQFQNNGVVDDSQLPKDRFSAERLKGVDSTLKIQPAKLEDSAVYLCASSLDLGRELEFFGPGTRLTVL.

Ten or more counts support this clonotype. The chain carries TRBV12-3 or TRBV12-4 and TRBJ2-1; either TRBD1 or TRBD2 may fit D (5 bases each). Trimming took 6 bases from V and 8 from J, leaving 26 bases between them. CDR3 length: 17 residues. This CDR3 is CASSPTARPILGDEQFF. As DNA, the CDR3 is TGTGCCAGCAGCCCTACCGCCCGCCCGATCTTGGGGGATGAGCAGTTCTTC.

This clonotype was seen just once. A far larger clone differs by one base, so this is likely a read error. V usage is TRBV7-9 and J usage is TRBJ1-1; D perhaps matches TRBD1 (5 bases). Trimming left V 5 bases short and J 0 bases short, with 28 bases between. CDR3 length equals 20 residues. The germline CDR1 and CDR2 sequences are SEHNR and FQNEAQ (reference sequence). The CDR3 DNA reads TGTGCCAGCAGCGCAACGGGATGGATCCAAAGGGGAAGTATGAACACTGAAGCTTTCTTT. Translating it yields CASSATGWIQRGSMNTEAFF.

This sequence joins TRBV7-2 and TRBJ2-3, with TRBD2 matching over 13 bases. This CDR3 is 16 amino acids long. V was pared by 6 bases and J by 4 bases, with 7 bases of the junction left unmatched. Germline V gene data show CDR1 as SGHTA and CDR2 as FQGNSA. CDR3 region: CASRPTSGRAPDTQYF. CDR3 in DNA: TGTGCCAGCAGACCCACTAGCGGGAGGGCCCCAGATACGCAGTATTTT. The whole variable domain, remainder taken from reference TRBV7-2 and TRBJ2-3, is GAGVSQSPSNKVTEKGKDVELRCDPISGHTALYWYRQSLGQGLEFLIYFQGNSAPDKSGLPSDRFSAERTGGSVSTLTIQRTQQEDSAVYLCASRPTSGRAPDTQYFGPGTRLTVL.

This clonotype was observed at least ten times. The chain employs TRBV11-2 and TRBJ2-1; 9 bases match TRBD2. The junction had 9 bases not matched to a gene; V was cut back by 4 bases and J by 5 bases. The germline V gene encodes CDR1 SGHAT and CDR2 FQNNGV. The length of the CDR3 is 16 residues. The CDR3 coding sequence is TGTGCCAGCAGCTCACTTACTAGCGGGCTACACAATGAGCAGTTCTTC. Its protein product is CASSSLTSGLHNEQFF. Full variable domain (rest looked up from reference TRBV11-2 and TRBJ2-1): EAGVAQSPRYKIIEKRQSVAFWCNPISGHATLYWYQQILGQGPKLLIQFQNNGVVDDSQLPKDRFSAERLKGVDSTLKIQPAKLEDSAVYLCASSSLTSGLHNEQFFGPGTRLTVL.

This clonotype was seen many times. V and J are TRBV5-1 and TRBJ2-7, with D perhaps TRBD2 (6 bases). CDR1 and CDR2 (germline): SGHRS, YFSETQ. The CDR3 extends over 12 amino acids. Trimming pared 7 bases from V and 5 bases from J, leaving 13 bases between. CDR3 bases: TGCGCCAGCTCGACTAGGTTTCACGAGCAGTACTTC. Translation: CASSTRFHEQYF.

The V call is TRBV2, the J call TRBJ1-2; the D gene is possibly TRBD1 (5 bases). The CDR3 consists of 13 residues. V was shortened by 5 bases and J by 8 bases, with 15 bases between the two germline ends. The V gene's germline CDR1 is SNHLY and CDR2 FYNNEI. The CDR3 sequence is CASSSTARGGYTF. CDR3 bases: TGTGCCAGCAGTTCGACGGCTAGGGGCGGCTACACCTTC. Together with reference TRBV2 and TRBJ1-2, the CDR3 gives the full variable domain: EPEVTQTPSHQVTQMGQEVILRCVPISNHLYFYWYRQILGQKVEFLVSFYNNEISEKSEIFDDQFSVERPDGSNFTLKIRSTKLEDSAMYFCASSSTARGGYTFGSGTRLTVV.

In DNA form, the CDR3 reads TGCAGTGCTAGAGATTCAAGGGAGTCAGATACGCAGTATTTT. Translating it yields CSARDSRESDTQYF. This chain uses TRBV20-1 with TRBJ2-3; D possibly corresponds to TRBD2 (5 bases). The CDR3 is made up of 14 amino acids. V was trimmed by 0 bases and J by 4 bases, leaving 11 bases between them. CDR1 is DFQATT and CDR2 is SNEGSKA in the germline V gene (reference sequence).